This TCR beta chain was recorded in a study of T-cell reconstitution after alpha-beta-depleted transplantation in children. Overall study findings and caveats: By one year post-transplant, T-cell counts and diversity largely arose from T cells that were newly produced. Reportedly, alpha-beta T cells present about two months post-transplant originated from several hundred expanded clones of graft origin.

Only a few counts were recorded for this clonotype. What it binds is unknown. During its preparation, the TCRbeta library received unique molecular identifiers. TCRdb passed the PCR reads through MiXCR, listing each CDR3 protein once. Here the sample spans almost 600,000 distinct CDR3 sequences, roughly 27% being singletons. Specimen: PBMCs, collected before TCRalphabeta/CD19-depleted stem cell transplant. The TCR originated in a boy younger than two with Wiskott-Aldrich syndrome, due to receive a stem cell transplant.

CDR3 protein: CASVARTSSFHEQYF. CDR3 in DNA: TGTGCCAGCGTTGCACGGACTAGCTCTTTCCACGAGCAGTACTTC. The chain links TRBV12-3 or TRBV12-4 to TRBJ2-7, with 8 bases lining up with TRBD2. The length of the CDR3 is 15 residues. J lost 5 bases, V lost 8 bases, and 14 bases had no gene match.